Below, 12 T cell receptor beta chains from the same sample are listed, as sequenced in a study of tumor-infiltrating lymphocytes in primary liver carcinoma. The input was 450 to 550 ng total RNA; TCR beta cDNA was made from it with a constant-region primer. For TCR beta, libraries were produced by three nested multiplex PCR rounds using slightly modified ARM-PCR. The first two PCR rounds, nine to ten cycles each, used TRBV1-TRBV30 forward primers and a C-beta reverse primer. MiXCR was run by TCRdb on the multiplex PCR reads, yielding one entry per CDR3 protein. This sample has approximately 100,000 distinct CDR3 sequences; about 67% occur once, and the top ten carry around 12%. Unsorted bulk tissue of roughly 18-32 mg yielded co-extracted RNA and DNA. The sequenced sample was liver tumor tissue from sampling region 2. Indicated subset: tumor region T2, inferior pole. These receptor sequences come from a woman in her fifties or sixties with primary liver carcinoma and hepatitis B virus infection.

This chain connects TRBV6-5 to TRBJ2-3; D is unclear. The CDR3 has 14 residues. With 7 bases removed from V and 0 bases from J, the gap between germline ends came to 11 bases. Germline values: CDR1 MNHEY, CDR2 SVGAGI. The CDR3 reads CASNGQLSTDTQYF. The CDR3 DNA reads as TGTGCCAGCAATGGTCAACTGAGCACAGATACGCAGTATTTT.

Worth noting for this clonotype: The junction does not match germline at one end; this may be a read error. The V and J genes are TRBV4-2 and TRBJ2-1; tentatively, D is TRBD2 (5 bases). Germline CDR1 is LGHNA and CDR2 is YNFKEQ. The CDR3 runs to 16 residues. CDR3 sequence reads: CASSPGGGGGYNKQSF. The DNA for the CDR3 is TGTGCCAGCAGCCCCGGAGGTGGCGGAGGCTACAATAAGCAGTCCTTC.

A remark on this clonotype: No conserved phenylalanine or tryptophan ends this CDR3, so it is likely a read error. The V gene is TRBV6-1, the J gene TRBJ2-1; 9 bases are a match to TRBD1. The germline V gene has CDR1 MNHNS and CDR2 SASEGT. This CDR3 spans 16 amino acids. The CDR3 protein is CASRGQGHGSYNVQFL. The CDR3 coding sequence is TGTGCCAGCAGGGGACAGGGACACGGCTCCTACAATGTGCAGTTCTTA.

Concerning this clonotype: The junction departs from germline at one end; a sequencing error may be responsible. This sequence joins TRBV11-2 and TRBJ2-2; 7 bases line up with TRBD2. Germline lookup yields CDR1 SGHAT and CDR2 FQNNGV. The CDR3 is 15 residues long. CDR3 DNA: TGTGCCAGCAGCGGGGGGGATCCGGACACCGGGGAGCTGCTTTTT. This encodes CASSGGDPDTGELLF.

Comments on this clonotype: Likely a read error: the CDR3 ends without its conserved phenylalanine or tryptophan. The CDR3 sequence: CASSFSPGRSTDTQYL. In DNA form, the CDR3 reads TGCGCCAGCAGCTTTAGTCCGGGACGAAGCACAGATACGCAGTATTTG. V is TRBV5-1 and J is TRBJ2-3; D assignment may be TRBD1 or TRBD2 (5 bases each). Trimming left V 2 bases short and J 0 bases short, with 13 bases between. Germline V gene sequence: CDR1 SGHRS, CDR2 YFSETQ. This CDR3 contains 16 residues.

This clonotype was seen once. The chain has TRBV7-2 and TRBJ2-3; D is undetermined. Trimming left V 1 base short and J 1 base short, with 3 bases between. Germline V CDR1 and CDR2: SGHTA, FQGNSA. The CDR3 extends over 13 amino acids. This CDR3 is CASSLVGTDTQYF. In DNA form, the CDR3 reads TGTGCCAGCAGCTTAGTGGGCACAGATACGCAGTATTTT. The whole variable domain, remainder taken from reference TRBV7-2 and TRBJ2-3, is GAGVSQSPSNKVTEKGKDVELRCDPISGHTALYWYRQSLGQGLEFLIYFQGNSAPDKSGLPSDRFSAERTGGSVSTLTIQRTQQEDSAVYLCASSLVGTDTQYFGPGTRLTVL.

On this clonotype: The junction differs from germline at one of its ends, possibly a read error. V is TRBV29-1 and J is TRBJ1-5; no definite D call. Germline V gene lookup returns CDR1 SQVTM and CDR2 ANQGSEA. The CDR3 has 13 residues. The DNA for the CDR3 is TGCAGCGCGCAGATTACTTCTAATCAGCCCCAGCATTTC. Encoded protein: CSAQITSNQPQHF.

This clonotype appeared many times. The chain couples TRBV5-1 to TRBJ2-1, with 10 bases lining up with TRBD1. The CDR3 extends over 15 amino acids. With 4 bases clipped from V and 1 base from J, the junction kept 2 bases outside the gene matches. Per germline, CDR1 SGHRS and CDR2 YFSETQ. This chain's CDR3 is CASSGGQGSYNEQFF. Here the CDR3 DNA reads TGCGCCAGCAGCGGGGGACAGGGGTCCTACAATGAGCAGTTCTTC. Combining the CDR3 with reference TRBV5-1 and TRBJ2-1 gives the whole variable domain KAGVTQTPRYLIKTRGQQVTLSCSPISGHRSVSWYQQTPGQGLQFLFEYFSETQRNKGNFPGRFSGRQFSNSRSEMNVSTLELGDSALYLCASSGGQGSYNEQFFGPGTRLTVL.

J is TRBJ1-3 and V is TRBV28; D may be TRBD1 (6 bases). Germline assignment: CDR1 MDHEN and CDR2 SYDVKM. The ends were cut back, 5 bases at V and 0 bases at J, with 11 bases in the middle. The CDR3 totals 15 residues. CDR3 residues: CASSVTGFSGNTIYF. The CDR3 nucleotides read TGTGCCAGCAGTGTAACAGGGTTCTCTGGAAACACCATATATTTT.

The rearrangement uses TRBV12-3 or TRBV12-4 and TRBJ1-2; TRBD1 is a possible D gene (5 bases). The CDR3 is 14 amino acids. Deletions cut 5 bases from V and 8 bases from J, with 18 bases between. The CDR3 protein is CASSPSRTGLGYTF. The CDR3 coding sequence is TGTGCCAGCAGTCCTTCCCGAACGGGGCTCGGCTACACCTTC.

This clonotype appeared once. A read error may explain this, as a much larger clone is one base away. The chain uses TRBV30 and TRBJ2-2; weak D call: TRBD2 (6 bases). The CDR3 has 13 residues. CDR1 GTSNPN and CDR2 SVGIG come from the germline V gene (reference sequence). The CDR3 sequence is CACSGGVAGELFF. The CDR3 nucleotides are TGTGCCTGCAGTGGAGGGGTCGCCGGGGAGCTGTTTTTT.

A note on this clonotype: A much larger clone lies a single base off, so this may be a read error. This chain connects TRBV30 to TRBJ1-1, with TRBD1 matching 7 bases. J gave up 5 bases and V 5 bases, and 11 bases lay outside the gene matches. CDR1 and CDR2 (germline): GTSNPN, SVGIG (reference sequence). The CDR3 is 14 residues long. DNA for the CDR3: TGTGCCTGGGGTCGACAGGGTGTGGGGACTGAAGCTTTCTTT. This translates into CAWGRQGVGTEAFF.